The 18 T cell receptor beta chains below come from one sample, sequenced in a study of radiotherapy plus CTLA-4 blockade in lung cancer. Only in-frame clones appear in the TCRdb table, and some are missing; sequencing was by immunoSEQ multiplex PCR. The repertoire holds some 48,000 clones, with approximately 86% as singletons. Material: peripheral blood, obtained from a patient treated with radiotherapy plus ipilimumab. These TCRs come from a human donor with non-small cell lung cancer that progressed on radiotherapy plus ipilimumab. Some clones in this sample may be carry-over from other donors' samples.

This clone has more than one count but fewer than ten. The gene calls are TRBV10-2 and TRBJ2-3; 11 nucleotides match TRBD2. This CDR3 has 15 amino acids. In germline, CDR1 is WSHSY, CDR2 SAAADI. V shed 10 bases and J 5 bases; nucleotides not matched to a gene: 11. CDR3 region: CATSPATSGVDTQYF. The CDR3 DNA follows: TGCGCCACCTCACCGGCGACTAGCGGGGTAGATACGCAGTATTTT.

The chain carries TRBV6-1 and TRBJ2-7; D call uncertain. V lost 2 bases to trimming and J lost 4 bases, with 15 bases between them. Germline lookup yields CDR1 MNHNS and CDR2 SASEGT. CDR3 length: 15 residues. CDR3 sequence: CASSEFFGSEYEQYF. The DNA for the CDR3 is TGTGCCAGCAGTGAATTCTTTGGCAGCGAATACGAGCAGTACTTC.

The V and J genes are TRBV5-1 and TRBJ1-3; TRBD1 matches at 7 bases. The CDR3 consists of 16 residues. Germline lookup yields CDR1 SGHRS and CDR2 YFSETQ. The V and J ends lost 0 bases and 0 bases, in that order; junction bases with no gene match: 3. In DNA form, the CDR3 reads TGCGCCAGCAGCTTGGACCCAGGGGGCTCTGGAAACACCATATATTTT. Translating gives CASSLDPGGSGNTIYF.

The J gene is TRBJ1-4, the V gene TRBV6-4, with D possibly being TRBD1 (5 bases). CDR1 is MRHNA, CDR2 SNTAGT, per germline. Trimming took off 6 bases at V and 3 bases at J, with 14 bases between the two ends. This CDR3 has 15 residues. The CDR3 DNA reads TGTGCCAGCAGCTTGGGAGGGGAATCTAATGAAAAACTGTTTTTT. It yields the protein CASSLGGESNEKLFF.

V is TRBV7-2 and J is TRBJ2-1, with D maybe TRBD2 (6 bases). The CDR3 is 17 residues long. The V gene lost 6 bases and the J gene lost 0 bases, with 18 bases spanning the gap. Germline lookup yields CDR1 SGHTA and CDR2 FQGNSA. The CDR3 sequence is CASREVRWRDSYNEQFF. The CDR3 DNA is TGTGCCAGCAGGGAGGTCCGGTGGAGGGACTCCTACAATGAGCAGTTCTTC.

This chain joins TRBV4-3 and TRBJ2-5; a possible D gene is TRBD2 (6 bases). V lost 5 bases and J 5 bases, leaving 18 bases between the germline ends. The germline V gene encodes CDR1 LGHNA and CDR2 YSLEER. The CDR3 consists of 15 residues. CDR3 sequence: CASSLFGTEGETQYF. The CDR3 nucleotides read TGCGCCAGCAGCTTGTTTGGGACGGAGGGGGAGACCCAGTACTTC.

On this clone itself: Distinct nucleotide sequences in the sample also encode this CDR3. The chain couples TRBV7-2 to TRBJ1-2; D is unresolved. V was pared by 2 bases and J by 5 bases, with 6 bases between. The CDR3 is 12 amino acids. Per the germline V gene, CDR1 is SGHTA and CDR2 is FQGNSA. CDR3 region: CASSLQNYGYTF. The CDR3 DNA sequence: TGTGCCAGCAGCTTACAGAATTATGGCTACACCTTC.

The chain recombines TRBV30 with TRBJ2-2; 10 bases align to TRBD1. Germline V lookup: CDR1 GTSNPN, CDR2 SVGIG (reference sequence). The CDR3 is made up of 13 amino acids. The V and J ends lost 8 bases and 0 bases, in that order; junction bases with no gene match: 0. CDR3 protein: CAGTGANTGELFF. The CDR3 coding sequence is TGTGCCGGGACAGGGGCGAACACCGGGGAGCTGTTTTTT.

The chain employs TRBV18 and TRBJ2-3; 13 positions match TRBD2. Trimming removed 3 bases from V and 4 bases from J; junction bases left unmatched: 7. The germline V gene encodes CDR1 KGHSH and CDR2 LQKENI. The CDR3 loop spans 17 amino acids. The CDR3 loop reads CASSPLGTSGVADTQYF. Written as DNA, the CDR3 is TGTGCCAGCTCACCGCTCGGGACTAGCGGGGTTGCAGATACGCAGTATTTT.

The V call is TRBV5-1, the J call TRBJ2-3; 11 nucleotides match TRBD2. The CDR3 is 17 residues long. Germline CDR1 SGHRS, CDR2 YFSETQ. Unmatched junction bases numbered 3, after V lost 0 bases and J lost 0 bases. CDR3 protein: CASSLALAGGSTDTQYF. As DNA, the CDR3 is TGCGCCAGCAGCTTGGCCCTAGCGGGGGGAAGCACAGATACGCAGTATTTT.

The chain carries TRBV30 and TRBJ1-6; the D gene is possibly TRBD1 (6 bases). The germline V gene encodes CDR1 GTSNPN and CDR2 SVGIG (reference sequence). This CDR3 spans 15 amino acids. Trimming left V 3 bases short and J 4 bases short, with 13 bases between. CDR3 residues: CAWSAADRYNSPLHF. In DNA, the CDR3 is TGTGCCTGGAGCGCCGCGGACAGATATAATTCACCCCTCCACTTT.

The chain employs TRBV15 and TRBJ2-7, with TRBD1 matching over 8 bases. The CDR3 is 15 amino acids. Germline CDR1 LNHNV, CDR2 YYDKDF (reference sequence). Trimming removed 5 bases from V and 3 bases from J; junction bases left unmatched: 9. The CDR3 protein is CATSAERDRYYEQYF. The CDR3 DNA reads TGTGCCACCAGCGCGGAACGGGACAGGTACTACGAGCAGTACTTC.

The chain employs TRBV9 and TRBJ2-1, with a tentative D call TRBD2 (5 bases). CDR3 length: 16 residues. Trimming removed 0 bases from V and 0 bases from J, with 10 bases in between. CDR1 and CDR2 (germline): SGDLS, YYNGEE. CDR3: CASSVASMISYNEQFF. The CDR3 DNA follows: TGTGCCAGCAGCGTAGCTAGCATGATCTCCTACAATGAGCAGTTCTTC.

CDR3: CASSLASGNTEAFF. The CDR3, as DNA: TGTGCCAGCAGCTTAGCCTCGGGTAACACTGAAGCTTTCTTT. The chain joins TRBV7-6 to TRBJ1-1; no clear D gene. CDR3 length equals 14 residues. Between the trimmed V and J ends, which lost 0 bases and 2 bases, there was a span of 7 bases. The germline V gene encodes CDR1 SGHVS and CDR2 FNYEAQ. The variable domain in full, completed from reference TRBV7-6 and TRBJ1-1, reads GAGVSQSPRYKVTKRGQDVALRCDPISGHVSLYWYRQALGQGPEFLTYFNYEAQQDKSGLPNDRFSAERPEGSISTLTIQRTEQRDSAMYRCASSLASGNTEAFFGQGTRLTVV.

The CDR3 DNA reads as TGTGCCAGCACCAGAGCAGGGGGCGCTGGTACCGGGGAGCTGTTTTTT. It yields the protein CASTRAGGAGTGELFF. The chain has TRBV2 and TRBJ2-2; 8 bases agree with TRBD1. With 7 bases clipped from V and 5 bases from J, the junction kept 12 bases outside the gene matches. The CDR3 has 16 residues. The germline gives CDR1 SNHLY, CDR2 FYNNEI.

J is TRBJ2-7 and V is TRBV7-9; possible D gene TRBD2, 6 bases. CDR1 and CDR2 from the germline V gene are SEHNR and FQNEAQ (reference sequence). The V gene lost 7 bases and the J gene lost 0 bases, with 19 bases spanning the gap. This CDR3 has 16 amino acids. DNA of the CDR3: TGTGCCAGCATCCCGACGTTGAGCGGGTACTCCTACGAGCAGTACTTC. Translating it yields CASIPTLSGYSYEQYF.

The chain is built from TRBV30 and TRBJ1-2; 7 bases match TRBD1. Germline CDR1 and CDR2: GTSNPN and SVGIG (reference sequence). V trimming: 5 bases; J trimming: 3 bases; junction bases outside the gene matches: 18. CDR3 length: 17 residues. Here the CDR3 reads CAWGLGTGVVLDYGYTF. CDR3 bases: TGTGCCTGGGGATTGGGAACAGGGGTCGTCTTGGACTATGGCTACACCTTC.

The chain is built from TRBV27 and TRBJ1-5, with unresolved D. The CDR3 spans 14 residues. V was clipped by 2 bases and J by 8 bases, with 13 bases between them. Per germline, CDR1 MNHEY and CDR2 SMNVEV (reference sequence). CDR3 sequence (DNA): TGTGCCAGCAGTTTAGGGCGGGTGCGGGAGCCCCAGCATTTT. Amino acid sequence: CASSLGRVREPQHF.